This TCR beta chain was profiled in a study of blood T cell repertoires in COVID-19. Across the study: Donors in the United States, Italy and Spain gave samples during acute or convalescent COVID-19. In each case, the material was cDNA or gDNA derived from T cells, B-cell-depleted T cells, or PBMCs.

V shed 6 bases and J 5 bases; nucleotides not matched to a gene: 12. The CDR3 runs to 15 residues. CDR1 and CDR2 from the germline V gene are SGHRS and YFSETQ. Authors' data handling: For nucleated cells, counts were estimated from reference gene primer amplification. The repertoire was sequenced with immunoSEQ multiplex PCR; TCRdb's copy has only in-frame clones and lacks some. V and J calls and clone size come straight from that table; D and trimming were deduced from the DNA. This table holds around 140,000 clones, over 70% found once. The rearrangement links TRBV5-1 to TRBJ2-5, with 8 bases lining up with TRBD2. The sample was peripheral blood. The clonotype was recovered from a man aged 50 to 59 with active COVID-19. CDR3 sequence reads: CASTTERGPWETQYF. The CDR3 nucleotides are TGCGCCAGCACGACCGAGCGGGGGCCCTGGGAGACCCAGTACTTC.